Following are 11 T cell receptor beta chains from one sample sequenced in a study of cytomegalovirus exposure and HLA in healthy donors. The study ran its PCR with 60 Vbeta and 13 Jbeta primers. Clones were sequenced by immunoSEQ multiplex PCR, and TCRdb holds only the in-frame ones, with some missing. The profile shows 100,000 to 150,000 clones, roughly 80% of them singletons. Source material: PBMCs. The source of these receptors is a male donor in good health and CMV-seronegative.

This clone was detected only a few times. CDR3: CASRLLTPSGGVETQYF. The CDR3 region has the DNA TGTGCCAGCAGGCTTCTCACCCCCTCCGGGGGGGTGGAGACCCAGTACTTC. The chain combines TRBV28 with TRBJ2-5, with 8 bases identical to TRBD2. The CDR3 has 17 amino acids. Germline lookup yields CDR1 MDHEN and CDR2 SYDVKM. V was clipped by 6 bases and J by 5 bases; unmatched bases: 17.

V gene TRBV7-9 combines with J gene TRBJ1-2; D is possibly TRBD1 (6 bases). This CDR3 contains 15 residues. V was pared by 1 base and J by 3 bases, with 12 bases between. The V gene's germline CDR1 is SEHNR and CDR2 FQNEAQ (reference sequence). The CDR3 DNA is TGTGCCAGCAGCTTAGAGGGGGGGCAGCACTATGGCTACACCTTC. This codes for CASSLEGGQHYGYTF.

This clone was picked up a small number of times. The V and J genes are TRBV11-2 and TRBJ1-4; 9 bases agree with TRBD1. Per germline, CDR1 SGHAT and CDR2 FQNNGV. The CDR3 covers 15 residues. After removal of 5 bases from V and 10 bases from J, the junction contained 11 bases not matched to a gene. DNA of the CDR3: TGTGCCAGCAGCCATCCCCGAGGACAGGGGTTAAAACTGTTTTTT. Translation gives CASSHPRGQGLKLFF. Supplemented by reference TRBV11-2 and TRBJ1-4, the full variable domain reads EAGVAQSPRYKIIEKRQSVAFWCNPISGHATLYWYQQILGQGPKLLIQFQNNGVVDDSQLPKDRFSAERLKGVDSTLKIQPAKLEDSAVYLCASSHPRGQGLKLFFGSGTQLSVL.

This clone was detected only a few times. This chain joins TRBV30 and TRBJ1-4, with D possibly being TRBD1 (6 bases). Trimming took off 1 base at V and 6 bases at J, with 15 bases between the two ends. There are 15 residues in the CDR3. Germline V CDR1 and CDR2: GTSNPN, SVGIG (reference sequence). The CDR3 is CAWSGSDRTDEKLFF. The CDR3 nucleotides read TGTGCCTGGAGTGGATCCGACAGGACTGATGAAAAACTGTTTTTT.

This clone was seen only a few times. The rearrangement links TRBV9 to TRBJ2-7, with D perhaps matching TRBD1 (6 bases). The CDR3 has 16 amino acids. V lost 3 bases and J 4 bases, leaving 20 bases between the germline ends. Per the germline V gene, CDR1 is SGDLS and CDR2 is YYNGEE. Written as DNA, the CDR3 is TGTGCCAGCAGCGGAGGGGGTGGGGGAACTCTTTACGAGCAGTACTTC. Residues: CASSGGGGGTLYEQYF.

This chain joins TRBV6-1 and TRBJ1-5, with D unresolved. Germline V gives CDR1 MNHNS, CDR2 SASEGT. This CDR3 contains 18 residues. The V gene lost 4 bases and the J gene lost 0 bases, with 19 bases spanning the gap. The CDR3 nucleotides read TGTGCCAGCAGTGCAAGGAGAGGACGGGAATTTAGCAATCAGCCCCAGCATTTT. Its protein product is CASSARRGREFSNQPQHF.

The chain combines TRBV25-1 with TRBJ2-5; a weak D match, TRBD1 (6 bases). The length of the CDR3 is 15 residues. Trimming took 0 bases from V and 4 from J, leaving 12 bases between them. CDR1 MGHDK and CDR2 SYGVNS come from the germline V gene. CDR3 residues: CASSEYQQGSETQYF. The CDR3 coding sequence is TGTGCCAGCAGTGAATACCAGCAGGGGTCAGAGACCCAGTACTTC.

The chain joins TRBV5-6 to TRBJ2-7, with D unresolved. The CDR3 is 17 residues long. The V end was cut by 1 base, the J end by 3 bases, with 20 bases between. Germline V gene sequence: CDR1 SGHDT, CDR2 YYEEEE. CDR3 bases: TGTGCCAGCAGCTTGTTAACCACTACACAACGCTTCTACGAGCAGTACTTC. Protein product: CASSLLTTTQRFYEQYF.

The chain uses TRBV19 and TRBJ2-7; D not resolved. Per the germline V gene, CDR1 is LNHDA and CDR2 is SQIVND (reference sequence). The CDR3 runs to 14 residues. V lost 3 bases to trimming and J lost 0 bases, with 9 bases between them. The CDR3 is CASSIRPNSYEQYF. DNA of the CDR3: TGTGCCAGTAGTATCCGCCCTAACTCCTACGAGCAGTACTTC.

The chain uses TRBV7-8 and TRBJ2-5; the match to TRBD1 covers 7 bases. The CDR3 is 15 amino acids. Germline V CDR1 and CDR2: SGHVS, FQNEAQ. J gave up 5 bases and V 5 bases, and 11 bases lay outside the gene matches. Here the CDR3 DNA reads TGTGCCAGCAGCCCCAACAGGGGATTGGCGGAGACCCAGTACTTC. Its protein product is CASSPNRGLAETQYF. The full variable domain, rest sourced from reference TRBV7-8 and TRBJ2-5, is GAGVSQSPRYKVAKRGQDVALRCDPISGHVSLFWYQQALGQGPEFLTYFQNEAQLDKSGLPSDRFFAERPEGSVSTLKIQRTQQEDSAVYLCASSPNRGLAETQYFGPGTRLLVL.

The rearrangement joins TRBV27 to TRBJ2-5; D is ambiguous. The V gene lost 0 bases and the J gene lost 1 base, with 3 bases spanning the gap. The CDR3 is 13 amino acids. The germline gives CDR1 MNHEY, CDR2 SMNVEV (reference sequence). Here the CDR3 reads CASSLSSQETQYF. Here the CDR3 DNA reads TGTGCCAGCAGTTTATCTAGCCAAGAGACCCAGTACTTC.